A selection of T cell receptor beta chains follows, all from one sample in a study of control samples from healthy donors and cancer patients. TCRdb's copy holds only in-frame clones and misses some; the assay was immunoSEQ multiplex PCR. The profile shows roughly 130,000 clones, 92% of them singletons. Sequencing used blood. These receptors were obtained from a man between 25 and 39 years old in good health. Both conserved end residues are part of each CDR3. A D gene is named only where the DNA matches it firmly. A clone size is listed for some rows: how often the clone was seen (once, few, many), or a class if it is expanded.

J: TRBJ2-7; V: TRBV4-2; size: NA; D: NA; CDR3: CASSQDPGRTSTYEQYF; DNA: TGTGCCAGCAGCCAAGACCCCGGGCGTACCTCCACCTACGAGCAGTACTTC
J: TRBJ2-3; V: TRBV6-5; size: NA; D: TRBD1; CDR3: CASKGDRRLDTQYF; DNA: TGTGCCAGCAAGGGGGACAGGAGGTTGGATACGCAGTATTTT
J: TRBJ2-7; V: TRBV4-2; size: NA; D: NA; CDR3: CASSLIRTSSNEQYF; DNA: TGTGCCAGCAGCCTCATCAGGACAAGTTCGAACGAGCAGTACTTC
J: TRBJ2-2; V: TRBV28; size: NA; D: TRBD2; CDR3: CASTREWGTGELFF; DNA: TGTGCCAGCACGCGGGAGTGGGGCACCGGGGAGCTGTTTTTT
J: TRBJ2-2; V: TRBV19; size: NA; D: TRBD1; CDR3: CASSKRTGRSNTGELFF; DNA: TGTGCCAGTAGTAAGCGGACAGGGCGTTCGAACACCGGGGAGCTGTTTTTT
J: TRBJ1-2; V: TRBV5-1; size: once; D: NA; CDR3: CASSLAGQLYGYTF; DNA: TGCGCCAGCAGCTTGGCAGGACAGCTATATGGCTACACCTTC
J: TRBJ1-1; V: TRBV7-9; size: NA; D: NA; CDR3: CASRMRTADRINTEAFF; DNA: TGTGCCAGCAGGATGAGAACAGCCGACAGGATTAACACTGAAGCTTTCTTT
J: TRBJ2-3; V: TRBV7-9; size: NA; D: NA; CDR3: CVLRAAYTDTQYF; DNA: TGTGTCCTCCGGGCGGCTTACACAGATACGCAGTATTTT
J: TRBJ1-1; V: TRBV28; size: NA; D: NA; CDR3: CASRSWDRTDTEAFF; DNA: TGTGCCAGCCGGAGTTGGGATCGAACAGACACTGAAGCTTTCTTT
J: TRBJ1-1; V: TRBV28; size: NA; D: NA; CDR3: CASGGDMNTEAFF; DNA: TGTGCCAGCGGGGGGGATATGAACACTGAAGCTTTCTTT
J: TRBJ2-5; V: TRBV19; size: NA; D: NA; CDR3: CASMGAGRETQYF; DNA: TGTGCCAGTATGGGGGCGGGACGGGAGACCCAGTACTTC
J: TRBJ1-4; V: TRBV11-2; size: NA; D: NA; CDR3: CASSSTGRGGEKLFF; DNA: TGTGCCAGCAGCTCAACCGGGAGAGGGGGTGAAAAACTGTTTTTT
J: TRBJ2-1; V: TRBV9; size: NA; D: TRBD2; CDR3: CASSVGGTSANNEQFF; DNA: TGTGCCAGCAGCGTAGGGGGGACTAGCGCTAACAATGAGCAGTTCTTC
J: TRBJ2-2; V: TRBV4-3; size: NA; D: NA; CDR3: CASSQEGVGGELFF; DNA: TGCGCCAGCAGCCAAGAGGGGGTGGGCGGGGAGCTGTTTTTT
J: TRBJ2-5; V: TRBV5-1; size: NA; D: TRBD2; CDR3: CASSAGVRETQYF; DNA: TGCGCCAGCAGTGCGGGAGTCAGGGAGACCCAGTACTTC
J: TRBJ1-4; V: TRBV30; size: few; D: NA; CDR3: CAWSLLGVNEKLFF; DNA: TGTGCCTGGAGTTTGTTAGGGGTTAATGAAAAACTGTTTTTT
J: TRBJ1-3; V: TRBV9; size: NA; D: NA; CDR3: CASSARGGRIAGNTIYF; DNA: TGTGCCAGCAGCGCCCGTGGGGGAAGAATAGCTGGAAACACCATATATTTT
J: TRBJ2-7; V: TRBV20-1; size: NA; D: NA; CDR3: CSASPGKYEQYF; DNA: TGCAGTGCTAGTCCCGGGAAATACGAGCAGTACTTC
J: TRBJ1-1; V: TRBV15; size: NA; D: NA; CDR3: CATSRDQVAGTEAFF; DNA: TGTGCCACCAGCAGAGATCAGGTGGCGGGGACTGAAGCTTTCTTT
J: TRBJ2-5; V: TRBV5-1; size: NA; D: TRBD2; CDR3: CASSLERLAGFQETQYF; DNA: TGCGCCAGCAGCTTGGAAAGGCTAGCGGGTTTTCAAGAGACCCAGTACTTC
J: TRBJ2-7; V: TRBV19; size: NA; D: NA; CDR3: CASSIFPGPSYEQYF; DNA: TGTGCCAGTAGTATCTTCCCCGGACCTTCGTACGAGCAGTACTTC
J: TRBJ1-5; V: TRBV28; size: NA; D: NA; CDR3: CASSFFSRTDYCPQHF; DNA: TGTGCCAGCAGTTTCTTTTCTCGGACGGACTATTGTCCCCAGCATTTT
J: TRBJ2-1; V: TRBV6-5; size: NA; D: NA; CDR3: CASSYSGPINEQFF; DNA: TGTGCCAGCAGTTACTCAGGGCCCATCAATGAGCAGTTCTTC
J: TRBJ2-7; V: TRBV5-6; size: NA; D: NA; CDR3: CASSFKGGSYEQYF; DNA: TGTGCCAGCAGCTTTAAGGGGGGCTCCTACGAGCAGTACTTC
J: TRBJ2-1; V: TRBV6-6; size: NA; D: TRBD1; CDR3: CASRRDSPYNEQFF; DNA: TGTGCCAGCAGACGGGACAGCCCCTACAATGAGCAGTTCTTC
J: TRBJ1-2; V: TRBV27; size: NA; D: NA; CDR3: CASSLFPKRYGYTF; DNA: TGTGCCAGCAGTTTATTTCCGAAGCGCTATGGCTACACCTTC
J: TRBJ1-2; V: TRBV2; size: NA; D: NA; CDR3: CASIRPGHRMMTNYGYTF; DNA: TGTGCCAGCATCAGACCGGGACACCGAATGATGACTAACTATGGCTACACCTTC
J: TRBJ1-1; V: TRBV14; size: NA; D: NA; CDR3: CASSQMGFNTEAFF; DNA: TGTGCCAGCAGCCAGATGGGGTTCAACACTGAAGCTTTCTTT
J: TRBJ2-1; V: TRBV6-2/TRBV6-3; size: NA; D: NA; CDR3: CASSPRLDFDEQFF; DNA: TGTGCCAGCAGTCCACGACTAGATTTCGATGAGCAGTTCTTC
J: TRBJ2-2; V: TRBV30; size: NA; D: NA; CDR3: CAWSTGTNTGELFF; DNA: TGTGCCTGGAGTACAGGAACAAACACCGGGGAGCTGTTTTTT
J: TRBJ1-4; V: TRBV29-1; size: once; D: TRBD1; CDR3: CSVISGGSNEKLFF; DNA: TGCAGCGTAATATCAGGGGGAAGTAATGAAAAACTGTTTTTT
J: TRBJ2-5; V: TRBV7-2; size: NA; D: TRBD2; CDR3: CASSLAILLAGGPETQYF; DNA: TGTGCCAGCAGCTTAGCCATCCTTCTAGCGGGAGGCCCGGAGACCCAGTACTTC
J: TRBJ2-3; V: TRBV4-2; size: NA; D: TRBD2; CDR3: CASSQDWLAGTSGESPTDTQYF; DNA: TGTGCCAGCAGCCAAGATTGGTTGGCCGGGACTAGCGGGGAGTCCCCCACAGATACGCAGTATTTT
J: TRBJ2-1; V: TRBV2; size: NA; D: TRBD2; CDR3: CASSDRSGRGNEQFF; DNA: TGTGCCAGCAGTGATCGCAGCGGGAGGGGCAATGAGCAGTTCTTC
J: TRBJ2-1; V: TRBV15; size: NA; D: NA; CDR3: CATSRPEGVVDNEQFF; DNA: TGTGCCACCAGCAGGCCGGAAGGGGTGGTAGACAATGAGCAGTTCTTC
J: TRBJ2-7; V: TRBV3-1/TRBV3-2; size: NA; D: TRBD1; CDR3: CASSQAGTGEYEQYF; DNA: TGTGCCAGCAGCCAGGCCGGGACAGGGGAATACGAGCAGTACTTC
J: TRBJ1-3; V: TRBV7-6; size: NA; D: TRBD1; CDR3: CASSSGTGAGNTIYF; DNA: TGTGCCAGCAGCTCCGGGACAGGGGCCGGAAACACCATATATTTT
J: TRBJ2-7; V: TRBV6-5; size: NA; D: TRBD1; CDR3: CASRPPDRGYYEQYF; DNA: TGTGCCAGCAGACCCCCGGACAGGGGTTACTACGAGCAGTACTTC
J: TRBJ1-2; V: TRBV28; size: NA; D: TRBD1; CDR3: CASRTGGLIHGYTF; DNA: TGTGCCAGCAGGACAGGGGGCCTCATTCATGGCTACACCTTC
J: TRBJ2-5; V: TRBV9; size: NA; D: TRBD2; CDR3: CASTPGLAGGVQETQYF; DNA: TGTGCCAGCACCCCGGGACTAGCGGGAGGGGTTCAAGAGACCCAGTACTTC
J: TRBJ2-2; V: TRBV19; size: NA; D: NA; CDR3: CASRFGGELFF; DNA: TGTGCCAGTAGGTTCGGCGGGGAGCTGTTTTTT
J: TRBJ1-1; V: TRBV7-5; size: NA; D: NA; CDR3: CARSLGENTEAFF; DNA: TGTGCCAGAAGCTTAGGAGAGAACACTGAAGCTTTCTTT
J: TRBJ2-7; V: TRBV7-2; size: NA; D: NA; CDR3: CASSLPVLVEQYF; DNA: TGTGCCAGCAGCTTGCCGGTACTAGTCGAGCAGTACTTC
J: TRBJ2-1; V: TRBV6-5; size: NA; D: NA; CDR3: CASSSTGTASYNEQFF; DNA: TGTGCCAGCAGTTCAACCGGGACCGCCTCCTACAATGAGCAGTTCTTC
J: TRBJ2-1; V: TRBV9; size: once; D: NA; CDR3: CASSLTPGTYRSYNEQFF; DNA: TGTGCCAGCAGCTTGACGCCTGGGACTTACCGCTCCTACAATGAGCAGTTCTTC
J: TRBJ2-5; V: TRBV28; size: NA; D: NA; CDR3: CASSLGGIETQYF; DNA: TGTGCCAGCAGTTTGGGGGGAATAGAGACCCAGTACTTC
J: TRBJ1-6; V: TRBV2; size: NA; D: NA; CDR3: CASSDVGGRSPLHF; DNA: TGTGCCAGCAGTGATGTCGGGGGGAGGTCACCCCTCCACTTT
J: TRBJ1-3; V: TRBV28; size: NA; D: TRBD1; CDR3: CASSPRPGQKNFYSGNTIYF; DNA: TGTGCCAGCAGCCCACGCCCGGGACAGAAAAACTTTTACTCTGGAAACACCATATATTTT
J: TRBJ2-5; V: TRBV4-1; size: few; D: TRBD2; CDR3: CASSQGQPLSGREETQYF; DNA: TGCGCCAGCAGCCAAGGTCAGCCTCTCAGCGGGAGGGAAGAGACCCAGTACTTC
J: TRBJ1-1; V: TRBV11-1; size: NA; D: NA; CDR3: CASSLGSGSGTEAFF; DNA: TGTGCCAGCAGCTTAGGTTCTGGGTCTGGCACTGAAGCTTTCTTT
J: TRBJ2-7; V: TRBV7-8; size: NA; D: NA; CDR3: CASSPRGGTRVYEQYF; DNA: TGTGCCAGCAGCCCTCGGGGTGGGACACGGGTCTACGAGCAGTACTTC
J: TRBJ2-7; V: TRBV27; size: NA; D: NA; CDR3: CASSMRTAYSYEQYF; DNA: TGTGCCAGCAGTATGAGGACAGCCTACTCCTACGAGCAGTACTTC
J: TRBJ2-1; V: TRBV6-4; size: NA; D: NA; CDR3: CASSDTDDFNEQFF; DNA: TGTGCCAGCAGTGACACGGACGATTTCAATGAGCAGTTCTTC
J: TRBJ2-7; V: TRBV19; size: NA; D: TRBD2; CDR3: CASSARTSGSRYEQYF; DNA: TGTGCCAGTAGTGCCCGGACTAGCGGGAGTAGGTACGAGCAGTACTTC
J: TRBJ2-2; V: TRBV9; size: NA; D: NA; CDR3: CASSVVRAGELFF; DNA: TGTGCCAGCAGCGTAGTCAGGGCCGGGGAGCTGTTTTTT
J: TRBJ2-1; V: TRBV7-9; size: NA; D: TRBD2; CDR3: CASNPPAPLAGHEQFF; DNA: TGTGCCAGCAACCCCCCCGCTCCGCTAGCGGGACATGAGCAGTTCTTC
J: TRBJ1-5; V: TRBV28; size: NA; D: NA; CDR3: CASSLFGQWGQPQHF; DNA: TGTGCCAGCAGTTTATTCGGGCAGTGGGGTCAGCCCCAGCATTTT
J: TRBJ1-2; V: TRBV7-9; size: NA; D: NA; CDR3: CASSEPGGENYGYTF; DNA: TGTGCCAGCAGCGAGCCGGGCGGGGAAAACTATGGCTACACCTTC
J: TRBJ1-3; V: TRBV6-5; size: NA; D: NA; CDR3: CASSTRGHGNTIYF; DNA: TGTGCCAGCTCGACCCGGGGGCACGGAAACACCATATATTTT